What follows are 27 T cell receptor beta chains derived from one specimen sequenced in a study of CD8 T cells in ankylosing spondylitis. MiXCR, applied by TCRdb to the 5' RACE reads, yields one record per CDR3 protein. The sample carries under 150,000 distinct CDR3 sequences, roughly 8.8% recorded once. The sequencing sample was made of blood, either unsorted or a sorted T cell fraction (not recorded which). These receptors originate from a male donor with ankylosing spondylitis or in good health (not recorded which).

V and J are TRBV4-3 and TRBJ2-7; D is undetermined. The V gene's germline CDR1 is LGHNA and CDR2 YSLEER. CDR3 size: 13 residues. V was cut by 2 bases and J by 10 bases, with 15 bases left in between. CDR3: CASSQRSYGVQYF. DNA for the CDR3: TGCGCCAGCAGCCAACGGTCATACGGAGTACAGTACTTC.

This clonotype came up many times. The V and J genes are TRBV3-1 and TRBJ2-7; D is unclear. The CDR3 loop spans 15 amino acids. The V and J ends lost 1 base and 2 bases respectively, with 12 bases between them. CDR1 is LGHDT and CDR2 is YNNKEL in the germline V gene (reference sequence). CDR3: CASSQGAIPTYEQYF. CDR3 in DNA: TGTGCCAGCAGCCAAGGGGCTATCCCGACCTACGAGCAGTACTTC.

This clonotype was recorded at least ten times. The genes are TRBV7-2 and TRBJ1-6; no clear D. Germline V lookup: CDR1 SGHTA, CDR2 FQGNSA. The CDR3 has 13 residues. Trimming left V 6 bases short and J 7 bases short, with 10 bases between. CDR3 residues: CASRSRQNSPLHF. CDR3 bases: TGTGCCAGCAGGAGCAGGCAAAATTCACCCCTCCACTTT.

Ten or more counts support this clonotype. The chain links TRBV27 to TRBJ1-2; D possibly corresponds to TRBD1 (6 bases). The ends were cut back, 1 base at V and 6 bases at J, with 15 bases in the middle. The CDR3 is 15 amino acids. Germline V gives CDR1 MNHEY, CDR2 SMNVEV (reference sequence). In DNA, the CDR3 is TGTGCCAGCAGTTTATTGGGCGCGGGGGCGGATGGCTACACCTTC. This encodes CASSLLGAGADGYTF.

This clonotype was observed many times. The chain carries TRBV7-9 and TRBJ2-7; 9 nucleotides match TRBD2. CDR1 is SEHNR and CDR2 is FQNEAQ in the germline V gene (reference sequence). The V and J ends lost 5 bases and 1 base, in that order; junction bases with no gene match: 9. This CDR3 is built from 16 residues. The CDR3, as DNA: TGTGCCAGCAGCCTCATAGCGGGAGTTGTATCCTACGAGCAGTACTTC. Its translation is CASSLIAGVVSYEQYF.

This clonotype was recorded a few times. The chain couples TRBV28 to TRBJ2-5; D may correspond to TRBD1 or TRBD2 (5 bases each). CDR1 and CDR2 from the germline V gene are MDHEN and SYDVKM. The length of the CDR3 is 13 residues. V dropped 0 bases and J dropped 3 bases, with 5 bases sitting between them. CDR3 DNA sequence: TGTGCCAGCAGTTTATGGGGGGAAGAGACCCAGTACTTC. It specifies CASSLWGEETQYF.

The V gene is TRBV20-1, the J gene TRBJ2-7; 10 bases match TRBD2. From germline, CDR1 is DFQATT and CDR2 SNEGSKA (reference sequence). The CDR3 sequence is 13 residues long. The V gene end was trimmed by 6 bases and the J gene end by 2 bases; junction bases not matched to a gene: 4. CDR3 coding DNA: TGCAGTGCATGGCTAGCGGGAGCCTACGAGCAGTACTTC. Translating gives CSAWLAGAYEQYF.

Ten or more counts support this clonotype. The chain uses TRBV4-2 and TRBJ2-1; D gene unclear. This CDR3 has 15 residues. Germline V gene sequence: CDR1 LGHNA, CDR2 YNFKEQ. With 7 bases removed from V and 8 bases from J, the gap between germline ends came to 21 bases. In DNA form, the CDR3 reads TGTGCCAGCACCCACTCGGATCCGGGCCGGTATGAGCAGTTCTTC. Its translation is CASTHSDPGRYEQFF.

There are many counts of this clonotype. The gene calls are TRBV12-3 or TRBV12-4 and TRBJ2-7, with 8 bases matching TRBD2. Trimming took 6 bases from V and 2 from J; bases not matched to a gene: 6. The length of the CDR3 is 14 residues. The CDR3 region has the DNA TGTGCCAGCAGGATGACTAGCGCAACCTACGAGCAGTACTTC. It specifies CASRMTSATYEQYF.

In this sample, this clonotype turned up many times. The CDR3 bases are TGTGCCAGCAGCCAAGAGCAGGATACGCAGTATTTT. Protein product: CASSQEQDTQYF. The rearrangement uses TRBV4-2 and TRBJ2-3; the D is unclear. V was trimmed by 0 bases and J by 6 bases, leaving 4 bases between them. This CDR3 comprises 12 residues. In germline, CDR1 is LGHNA, CDR2 YNFKEQ.

This clonotype has just a few counts. V gene TRBV20-1 combines with J gene TRBJ2-7; TRBD2 matches at 10 bases. V lost 4 bases, J lost 4 bases, and 10 bases stayed unmatched. From germline, CDR1 is DFQATT and CDR2 SNEGSKA (reference sequence). This CDR3 is built from 15 residues. This chain's CDR3 is CSATKPASGSYEQYF. Written as DNA, the CDR3 is TGCAGTGCTACCAAACCTGCTAGCGGGAGTTACGAGCAGTACTTC.

The chain joins TRBV20-1 to TRBJ2-3; 8 bases match TRBD2. This CDR3 has 15 residues. V was clipped by 1 base and J by 5 bases; unmatched bases: 8. The germline V gene has CDR1 DFQATT and CDR2 SNEGSKA (reference sequence). The CDR3 region has the DNA TGCAGTGCTAGAGGGTTCCGGGAGGGCGGAGATACGCAGTATTTT. As protein: CSARGFREGGDTQYF.

The sample holds many counts of this clonotype. V and J are TRBV5-1 and TRBJ2-7, with D perhaps TRBD1 (5 bases). V gave up 3 bases and J gave up 2 bases, with 18 bases separating them. The CDR3 spans 16 residues. CDR1 SGHRS and CDR2 YFSETQ come from the germline V gene. The CDR3 sequence: CASSSPLGASPYEQYF. CDR3 sequence (DNA): TGCGCCAGCAGCTCTCCTTTAGGGGCTAGTCCCTACGAGCAGTACTTC.

The chain carries TRBV18 and TRBJ1-2; 7 bases match TRBD1. Trimming at V came to 3 bases and at J to 0 bases, leaving 7 bases not matched to a gene. The CDR3 contains 16 residues. CDR1 and CDR2 from the germline V gene are KGHSH and LQKENI. The CDR3 nucleotides read TGTGCCAGCTCACCTCTACAGACAGGGTCTAACTATGGCTACACCTTC. Its protein product is CASSPLQTGSNYGYTF.

This chain uses TRBV5-1 with TRBJ2-3; 8 bases are shared with TRBD2. Unmatched junction bases numbered 14, after V lost 3 bases and J lost 5 bases. The CDR3 is 17 amino acids. Germline assignment: CDR1 SGHRS and CDR2 YFSETQ. The CDR3 region has the DNA TGCGCCAGCAGCTGGAGCGGCGGCGGGAGGCCCAGAGATACGCAGTATTTT. Translating it yields CASSWSGGGRPRDTQYF.

This clonotype was counted many times. The chain carries TRBV7-7 and TRBJ2-1; TRBD1 might be the D (6 bases). Trimming stripped 1 base from V and 4 bases from J, with 20 bases between. The CDR3 is 18 residues long. Germline-derived CDR1 and CDR2 are SSHAT and FNYEAQ (reference sequence). CDR3 amino acids: CASSLGLGRGGVYNEQFF. The CDR3 bases are TGTGCCAGCAGCTTAGGTCTTGGCCGAGGGGGTGTGTACAATGAGCAGTTCTTC.

This clonotype was detected many times. CDR3 sequence (DNA): TGTGCCAGCACTCACGTCGGGACTAGACTGGCCGGGGAGCTGTTTTTT. Its translation is CASTHVGTRLAGELFF. The chain couples TRBV12-3 or TRBV12-4 to TRBJ2-2; 8 bases map to TRBD2. The CDR3 covers 16 residues. The trim removed 7 bases at V and 6 bases at J, leaving 13 bases unmatched.

This clonotype appeared a few times. The chain recombines TRBV5-1 with TRBJ2-1; 8 bases line up with TRBD1. J was trimmed by 2 bases and V by 0 bases; bases with no gene match: 7. Germline values: CDR1 SGHRS, CDR2 YFSETQ. This CDR3 contains 17 residues. This CDR3 reads CASSLEIDRGAYNEQFF. CDR3 nucleotides: TGCGCCAGCAGCTTGGAGATAGACAGGGGAGCCTACAATGAGCAGTTCTTC.

Many counts were recorded for this clonotype. The chain joins TRBV4-2 to TRBJ1-1; D is unresolved. The CDR3 runs 14 residues. The germline V gene encodes CDR1 LGHNA and CDR2 YNFKEQ. Trimming shortened V by 0 bases and J by 1 base, and 6 bases separated the two germline ends. This CDR3 is CASSQDGENTEAFF. The CDR3 DNA follows: TGTGCCAGCAGCCAAGATGGAGAGAACACTGAAGCTTTCTTT.

This clonotype was picked up a small number of times. The chain has TRBV20-1 and TRBJ1-1; D gene uncertain. Per the germline V gene, CDR1 is DFQATT and CDR2 is SNEGSKA (reference sequence). This CDR3 has 13 residues. Trimming removed 3 bases from V and 4 bases from J, with 12 bases in between. CDR3 sequence reads: CSASFQVGTEAFF. The CDR3 DNA follows: TGCAGTGCTAGCTTCCAGGTCGGCACTGAAGCTTTCTTT.

Regarding this clonotype: This may be a read error: a much more frequent sequence differs by one nucleotide. The genes are TRBV5-5 and TRBJ2-7; no clear D gene. Per germline, CDR1 SGHKS and CDR2 YYEKEE (reference sequence). The CDR3 runs to 14 residues. Trimming pared 4 bases from V and 1 base from J, leaving 12 bases between. CDR3 sequence reads: CASSRMDESYEQYF. CDR3 in DNA: TGTGCCAGCAGCCGCATGGACGAATCCTACGAGCAGTACTTC. Full variable domain (remainder filled in from reference TRBV5-5 and TRBJ2-7): DAGVTQSPTHLIKTRGQQVTLRCSPISGHKSVSWYQQVLGQGPQFIFQYYEKEERGRGNFPDRFSARQFPNYSSELNVNALLLGDSALYLCASSRMDESYEQYFGPGTRLTVT.

This clonotype was observed a few times. The V call is TRBV11-2, the J call TRBJ2-7; 7 bases align to TRBD2. Germline-derived CDR1 and CDR2 are SGHAT and FQNNGV. V lost 7 bases to trimming and J lost 3 bases; unmatched junction nucleotides: 6. The length of the CDR3 is 13 residues. In DNA, the CDR3 is TGTGCCAGCACCCGGGACTACCGCTACGAGCAGTACTTC. Its translation: CASTRDYRYEQYF.

At least ten counts were recorded for this clonotype. This chain uses TRBV12-3 or TRBV12-4 with TRBJ1-5; 8 nucleotides align to TRBD1. The CDR3 is made up of 15 amino acids. V was clipped by 1 base and J by 5 bases; unmatched bases: 4. The CDR3 loop is CASSLGAGGHQPQHF. As DNA, the CDR3 is TGTGCCAGCAGTTTAGGGGCAGGGGGCCATCAGCCCCAGCATTTT.

The gene calls are TRBV12-3 or TRBV12-4 and TRBJ1-2, with D tentatively TRBD1 (6 bases). The V gene lost 3 bases and the J gene lost 2 bases, with 13 bases spanning the gap. The CDR3 covers 15 residues. The CDR3 nucleotides are TGTGCCAGCAGTTTGTCTTATACAGGGAACTATGGCTACACCTTC. Translated: CASSLSYTGNYGYTF.

This clonotype was counted many times. The CDR3 spells CASSLALAGENIQYF. CDR3 DNA sequence: TGTGCCAGCAGCTTAGCACTAGCGGGGGAAAACATTCAGTACTTC. The gene calls are TRBV7-2 and TRBJ2-4; 11 bases are shared with TRBD2. Losses at the gene ends were 0 bases for V and 5 bases for J; bases not matched to a gene: 0. The CDR3 length is 15 residues. Germline V lookup: CDR1 SGHTA, CDR2 FQGNSA.

This clonotype was seen a single time. The gene calls are TRBV28 and TRBJ2-3, with 7 bases identical to TRBD2. V was pared by 4 bases and J by 0 bases, with 7 bases of the junction left unmatched. The CDR3 consists of 16 residues. In germline, CDR1 is MDHEN, CDR2 SYDVKM. The CDR3 sequence: CASSSLSGASTDTQYF. The CDR3 DNA follows: TGTGCCAGCAGTTCTCTCAGCGGGGCTAGCACAGATACGCAGTATTTT.

The table lists this clonotype with many counts. The CDR3 here is CASSFSRSNTGELFF. The CDR3 nucleotides read TGTGCCAGCAGCTTTTCGCGGTCCAATACCGGGGAGCTGTTTTTT. The rearrangement links TRBV7-6 to TRBJ2-2; D unresolved. CDR1 and CDR2 from the germline V gene are SGHVS and FNYEAQ. The V and J ends lost 3 bases and 5 bases respectively, with 13 bases between them. The CDR3 covers 15 residues.